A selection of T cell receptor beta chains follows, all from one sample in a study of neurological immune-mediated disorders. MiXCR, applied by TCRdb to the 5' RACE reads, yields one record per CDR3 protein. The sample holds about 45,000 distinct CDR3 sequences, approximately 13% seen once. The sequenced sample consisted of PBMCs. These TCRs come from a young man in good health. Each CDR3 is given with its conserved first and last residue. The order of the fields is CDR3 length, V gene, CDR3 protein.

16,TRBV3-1,CASSRGGGSPNYGYTF
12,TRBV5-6,CASSFSADTQYF
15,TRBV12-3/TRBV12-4,CASSLQGGGTGELFF
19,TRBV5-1,CASSYPPAPGTGMRETQYF
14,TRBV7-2,CASSFGTASYEQYF
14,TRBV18,CASSPRTGNEKLFF
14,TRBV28,CASSDWDREYEQYF
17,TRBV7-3,CASSLTGSGLSYNEQFF
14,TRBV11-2,CASSLAETNQPQHF
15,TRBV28,CASRTPGPVSYYQYF
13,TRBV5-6,CASSNVPGDEQYF
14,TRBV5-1,CASSTGQATGELFF
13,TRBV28,CANSLVAYDEQYF
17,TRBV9,CASSPLPGLDTRDTQYF
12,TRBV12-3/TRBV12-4,CASSKNRVEQYF
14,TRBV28,CASSSEIPSSEPFF
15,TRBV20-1,CSAPRQGRMNTEAFF
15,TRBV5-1,CASSLFQAGTDTQYF
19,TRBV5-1,CASSGGLGTSGASTDTQYF
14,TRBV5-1,CASSLGTSGTGLDF
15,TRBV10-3,CAISGTSGIAGELFF
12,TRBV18,CASSVQEYGYTF
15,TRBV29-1,CSVEERDRPSYEQYF
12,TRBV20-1,CSASWSLYGYTF
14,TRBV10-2,CASRADRGGEKLFF
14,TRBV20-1,CSASREGSGNTIYF
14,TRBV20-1,CSSLWGGARDEQYF
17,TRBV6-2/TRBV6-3,CASIKSPASGLTDTQYF
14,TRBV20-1,CSARTGKGTVGYTF
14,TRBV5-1,CASSSGTVRDGYTF
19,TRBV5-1,CASSSWPEATSGSSGELFF
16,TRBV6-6,CASSLGLARLSDTQYF
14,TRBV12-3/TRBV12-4,CASSPGQVNTEAFF
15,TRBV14,CASSQDWLFGNEQFF